Sequencing of this TCR beta chain was carried out in a study of blood T cell repertoires in COVID-19. Study overall: Nucleic acid was either cDNA or gDNA, and it came from T cells, B-cell-depleted T cells, or PBMCs.

Produced via immunoSEQ multiplex PCR; TCRdb's table is partial and in-frame only. The sample includes approximately 94,000 clones, approximately 86% of them seen just once. CDR3 size: 13 residues. Germline CDR1 LGHDT, CDR2 YNNKEL (reference sequence). V lost 0 bases to trimming and J lost 3 bases, with 5 bases between them. The rearrangement uses TRBV3-1 (or the pseudogene TRBV3-2) and TRBJ1-1; D unclear. Input material: peripheral blood. This TCR came from a man aged 45-65 years with active or convalescent COVID-19. CDR3 in amino acids: CASSQDSDTEAFF. DNA of the CDR3: TGTGCCAGCAGCCAAGATTCGGACACTGAAGCTTTCTTT.